This T cell receptor (beta chain) comes out of a study of cytomegalovirus exposure and HLA in healthy donors. This CDR3 region has 12 residues. V was trimmed by 1 base and J by 7 bases, leaving 8 bases between them. In germline, CDR1 is KGHSH, CDR2 LQKENI. The PCR made use of 60 Vbeta and 13 Jbeta primers. Assay used: immunoSEQ multiplex PCR; TCRdb lists only in-frame clones, some missing. The specimen's table records tens of thousands of clones. The specimen sequenced was PBMCs. The rearrangement uses TRBV18 and TRBJ2-7; tentative D call: TRBD1 (5 bases). The sequence derives from a female donor in good health and CMV-seronegative. CDR3 amino acids: CASSPQGWEQYF. In DNA form, the CDR3 reads TGTGCCAGCTCACCACAGGGGTGGGAGCAGTACTTC.